This entry concerns a single T cell receptor (beta chain). The sample belongs to a study of CD8 T cells in Susac syndrome. A quantity of about 0.45 to 1 ug RNA underwent reverse transcription using random hexamers. TCRdb redid the calling of the immunoSEQ multiplex PCR reads with MiXCR, one entry per CDR3 protein. The profile shows 150,000 to 160,000 distinct CDR3 sequences, about 94% of them singletons. The V gene's germline CDR1 is MNHEY and CDR2 SMNVEV (reference sequence). This CDR3 has 13 residues. V lost 1 base and J 1 base, leaving 4 bases between the germline ends. Sequenced material: CD8+ T cells from PBMCs. This chain links TRBV27 with TRBJ1-1; no clear D. The TCR originated in a human donor with multiple sclerosis. CDR3 DNA: TGTGCCAGCAGTTTATTCTCGAACACTGAAGCTTTCTTT. Translated: CASSLFSNTEAFF.